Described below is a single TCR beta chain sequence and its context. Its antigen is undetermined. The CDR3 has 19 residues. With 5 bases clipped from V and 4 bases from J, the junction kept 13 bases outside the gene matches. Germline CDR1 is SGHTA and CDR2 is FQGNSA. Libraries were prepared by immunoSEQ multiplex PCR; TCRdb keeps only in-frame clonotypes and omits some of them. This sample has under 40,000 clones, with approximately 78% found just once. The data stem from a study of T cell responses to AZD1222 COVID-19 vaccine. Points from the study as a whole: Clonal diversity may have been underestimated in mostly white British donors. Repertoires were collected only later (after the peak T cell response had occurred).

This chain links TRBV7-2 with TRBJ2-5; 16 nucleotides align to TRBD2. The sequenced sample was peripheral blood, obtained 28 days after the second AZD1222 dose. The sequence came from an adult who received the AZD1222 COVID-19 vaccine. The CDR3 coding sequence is TGTGCCAGCAGCCCTTCTCCGGGACTAGCGGGAGGGGGGGGAGAGACCCAGTACTTC. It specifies CASSPSPGLAGGGGETQYF. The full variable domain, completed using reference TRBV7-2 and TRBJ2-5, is GAGVSQSPSNKVTEKGKDVELRCDPISGHTALYWYRQSLGQGLEFLIYFQGNSAPDKSGLPSDRFSAERTGGSVSTLTIQRTQQEDSAVYLCASSPSPGLAGGGGETQYFGPGTRLLVL.